This T cell receptor (beta chain) was captured by sequencing in a study of patients and donors after allogeneic stem cell transplantation. With 4 bases removed from V and 6 bases from J, the gap between germline ends came to 14 bases. Germline values: CDR1 SGHTA, CDR2 FQGNSA. This CDR3 is 14 amino acids long. TCRdb analysed the RT-PCR reads with MiXCR anew, one entry per CDR3 protein. The sample lists approximately 98,000 distinct CDR3 sequences; approximately 40% were seen once. This clonotype has more than one count but fewer than ten. Sequenced: blood, either unsorted or a sorted T cell fraction (not recorded which). This clonotype was obtained from a human donor who was either an allogeneic HSCT recipient or a stem cell or donor lymphocyte infusion donor (not recorded which). It is not recorded whose cells these are; they may come from a transplant donor. The V and J genes are TRBV7-2 and TRBJ2-3; D is uncertain. The CDR3 coding sequence is TGTGCCAGCAGCTCGCTGGGGTTCCTGGATACGCAGTATTTT. Translation: CASSSLGFLDTQYF.